Below are 28 T cell receptor beta chains sequenced from a single sample in a study of T cell responses to AZD1222 COVID-19 vaccine. The data were produced by immunoSEQ multiplex PCR, yet TCRdb's version contains in-frame clones alone and is incomplete. The data contain approximately 140,000 clones, 70% to 90% of them singletons. The specimen was peripheral blood, collected on day 0 of AZD1222 vaccination. These receptors came from an adult in good health.

This clone was seen once. The CDR3 is CASNIQGLDYEQYF. Here the CDR3 DNA reads TGTGCCAGCAACATACAGGGGTTAGATTACGAGCAGTACTTC. The J gene is TRBJ2-7, the V gene TRBV6-5, with 7 nucleotides matching TRBD1. The V gene end was trimmed by 7 bases and the J gene end by 4 bases; junction bases not matched to a gene: 10. The germline CDR1 and CDR2 sequences are MNHEY and SVGAGI. This CDR3 contains 14 residues.

The chain joins TRBV19 to TRBJ2-7; 7 bases agree with TRBD2. Germline CDR1 is LNHDA and CDR2 is SQIVND (reference sequence). The length of the CDR3 is 13 residues. V dropped 5 bases and J dropped 4; count of bases not matched to a gene: 5. This CDR3 reads CASSPGGYYEQYF. In DNA, the CDR3 is TGTGCCAGTAGTCCGGGGGGATATTACGAGCAGTACTTC. Complete variable domain (other parts from reference TRBV19 and TRBJ2-7): DGGITQSPKYLFRKEGQNVTLSCEQNLNHDAMYWYRQDPGQGLRLIYYSQIVNDFQKGDIAEGYSVSREKKESFPLTVTSAQKNPTAFYLCASSPGGYYEQYFGPGTRLTVT.

The rearrangement joins TRBV9 to TRBJ2-3, with D perhaps being TRBD1 or TRBD2 (5 bases each). The CDR3 extends over 16 amino acids. V was clipped by 1 base and J by 0 bases, with 12 bases between them. The germline V gene has CDR1 SGDLS and CDR2 YYNGEE. In DNA form, the CDR3 reads TGTGCCAGCAGCGTATCCGGGGCCGGGAGCACAGATACGCAGTATTTT. It translates to CASSVSGAGSTDTQYF.

This chain connects TRBV5-1 to TRBJ1-2; no definite D call. This CDR3 is built from 13 residues. Deletions cut 0 bases from V and 9 bases from J, with 12 bases between. Looked up from germline, CDR1 is SGHRS and CDR2 is YFSETQ. CDR3 DNA: TGCGCCAGCAGCTTGGGGAAAGACCGGAGCTACACCTTC. Amino acids: CASSLGKDRSYTF.

This CDR3 is CASSLPAGQGYGYTF. The CDR3 region has the DNA TGTGCCAGCAGCCTACCCGCGGGACAGGGGTATGGCTACACCTTC. The chain joins TRBV3-1 (or the pseudogene TRBV3-2) to TRBJ1-2; 10 bases agree with TRBD1. CDR3 length equals 15 residues. J lost 5 bases, V lost 4 bases, and 7 bases had no gene match. CDR1 and CDR2 from the germline V gene are LGHDT and YNNKEL (reference sequence).

The J gene is TRBJ1-5, the V gene TRBV5-3, with 8 bases that match TRBD1. TRBV5-3 is assigned to the ORF class and has an uncertain function. The J segment lost 3 bases and the V segment lost 6 bases, leaving 8 bases of the junction unmatched. The CDR3 runs 15 residues. CDR3 region: CARTGQGPANQPQHF. The DNA of the CDR3 is TGTGCCAGAACAGGACAGGGCCCCGCCAATCAGCCCCAGCATTTT.

The V and J genes are TRBV6-2 or TRBV6-3 and TRBJ2-7, with TRBD2 identical over 11 bases. The V segment lost 0 bases and the J segment 7 bases; nucleotides outside the gene matches: 8. Germline V CDR1 and CDR2: MNHEY, SVGEGT. The CDR3 loop spans 16 amino acids. The CDR3 loop is CASSYSPSGGYREQYF. CDR3 DNA sequence: TGTGCCAGCAGTTACTCCCCTAGCGGGGGGTATCGGGAGCAGTACTTC.

V usage is TRBV2 and J usage is TRBJ1-2; TRBD1 matches 8 bases. Germline V gene sequence: CDR1 SNHLY, CDR2 FYNNEI. The ends lost 8 bases at V and 3 bases at J; junction bases unmatched: 5. The CDR3 length is 13 residues. CDR3 in amino acids: CASDPDRDYGYTF. The DNA of the CDR3 is TGTGCCAGCGACCCGGACAGGGACTATGGCTACACCTTC.

This rearrangement joins TRBV7-2 to TRBJ2-2; D is unclear. Germline V gives CDR1 SGHTA, CDR2 FQGNSA. This CDR3 region has 15 residues. Trimming left V 3 bases short and J 0 bases short, with 8 bases between. In nucleotides, the CDR3 is TGTGCCAGCAGCTTTTCACTGACGAACACCGGGGAGCTGTTTTTT. The encoded protein is CASSFSLTNTGELFF.

The genes are TRBV6-5 and TRBJ2-7; TRBD2 is a possible D gene (5 bases). The length of the CDR3 is 15 residues. The V gene lost 4 bases and the J gene lost 7 bases, with 20 bases spanning the gap. From germline, CDR1 is MNHEY and CDR2 SVGAGI. The CDR3 DNA reads TGTGCCAGCAGTTCCGTAACGACTACAATGCGGGAGCAGTACTTC. It translates to CASSSVTTTMREQYF.

The chain employs TRBV3-1 (or the pseudogene TRBV3-2) and TRBJ2-1; D unclear. Germline lookup yields CDR1 LGHDT and CDR2 YNNKEL (reference sequence). The V end was cut by 5 bases, the J end by 5 bases, with 22 bases between. The CDR3 has 17 residues. The CDR3 spells CASSDWVPISIDNEQFF. CDR3 nucleotides: TGTGCCAGCAGCGATTGGGTTCCCATTTCCATTGACAATGAGCAGTTCTTC.

The chain joins TRBV20-1 to TRBJ1-5, with D uncertain. The CDR3 spans 12 residues. The germline V gene encodes CDR1 DFQATT and CDR2 SNEGSKA (reference sequence). Trimming removed 3 bases at V and 9 bases at J, with 12 bases between. This CDR3 reads CSASDNVAPQHF. In nucleotides, the CDR3 is TGCAGTGCTAGTGACAATGTCGCGCCCCAGCATTTT.

V usage is TRBV28 and J usage is TRBJ1-4, with D unclear. The CDR3 is 16 residues long. Trimming stripped 3 bases from V and 8 bases from J, with 19 bases between. Germline V CDR1 and CDR2: MDHEN, SYDVKM. The CDR3 sequence is CASSFRSIGATEKLFF. Written as DNA, the CDR3 is TGTGCCAGCAGTTTTCGGTCTATAGGAGCGACCGAAAAACTGTTTTTT.

CDR3 coding DNA: TGTGCCAGTAGTACCGACAGTAGAACCGAAGCTTTCTTT. It encodes CASSTDSRTEAFF. The chain couples TRBV19 to TRBJ1-1, with D tentatively TRBD1 (5 bases). Trimming cost V 4 bases and J 8 bases, with 14 bases left between them. The germline V gene encodes CDR1 LNHDA and CDR2 SQIVND (reference sequence). CDR3 length: 13 amino acids.

For this clone: Distinct nucleotide sequences in the sample also encode this CDR3. J is TRBJ1-2 and V is TRBV4-3; D is possibly TRBD1 (6 bases). The CDR3 runs to 15 residues. The V gene lost 0 bases and the J gene lost 6 bases, with 14 bases spanning the gap. Germline V gives CDR1 LGHNA, CDR2 YSLEER. DNA of the CDR3: TGCGCCAGCAGCCAAGATAGCAGGGGCGGTCATGGCTACACCTTC. Translating it yields CASSQDSRGGHGYTF.

J is TRBJ1-4 and V is TRBV7-6, with 8 bases aligning to TRBD1. The germline CDR1 and CDR2 sequences are SGHVS and FNYEAQ. The V and J ends lost 5 bases and 7 bases, in that order; junction bases with no gene match: 6. The CDR3 runs 14 residues. The CDR3 is CASSRDRGGEKLFF. The CDR3 DNA reads TGTGCCAGCAGCCGAGACAGGGGAGGTGAAAAACTGTTTTTT.

This rearrangement joins TRBV6-5 to TRBJ1-1; D perhaps matches TRBD1 (5 bases). Germline V gives CDR1 MNHEY, CDR2 SVGAGI. The CDR3 spans 12 residues. The V gene lost 5 bases and the J gene lost 6 bases, with 10 bases spanning the gap. As DNA, the CDR3 is TGTGCCAGCAGTCGGGGGGGGGCTGAAGCTTTCTTT. It yields the protein CASSRGGAEAFF.

The rearrangement links TRBV27 to TRBJ1-2, with a possible D match to TRBD1 (6 bases). With 6 bases removed from V and 4 bases from J, the gap between germline ends came to 21 bases. The CDR3 has 16 amino acids. From germline, CDR1 is MNHEY and CDR2 SMNVEV (reference sequence). Written as DNA, the CDR3 is TGTGCCAGCAGATCTCTTGGGGGGGGCGCGGGCTATGGCTACACCTTC. Its protein product is CASRSLGGGAGYGYTF.

The chain links TRBV4-1 to TRBJ1-2; D not certain. CDR1 MGHRA and CDR2 YSYEKL come from the germline V gene. Trimming took 4 bases from V and 0 from J, leaving 9 bases between them. The CDR3 covers 14 residues. CDR3 region: CASSPGDTNYGYTF. CDR3 DNA: TGCGCCAGCAGCCCTGGTGACACTAACTATGGCTACACCTTC.

The gene calls are TRBV5-1 and TRBJ2-5; possibly TRBD1 for D (7 bases). The CDR3 length is 12 residues. The V and J ends lost 4 bases and 5 bases respectively, with 9 bases between them. CDR1 is SGHRS and CDR2 is YFSETQ in the germline V gene. The CDR3 is CASSPGGETQYF. In DNA form, the CDR3 reads TGCGCCAGCAGCCCAGGGGGGGAGACCCAGTACTTC.

The chain uses TRBV6-4 and TRBJ2-3; a possible D gene is TRBD2 (5 bases). Trimming took off 4 bases at V and 4 bases at J, with 9 bases between the two ends. The CDR3 runs to 13 residues. CDR1 and CDR2 from the germline V gene are MRHNA and SNTAGT. The CDR3 spells CASSGGYSDTQYF. The CDR3, as DNA: TGTGCCAGCAGTGGCGGGTACTCAGATACGCAGTATTTT.

This clone appeared a single time. This rearrangement joins TRBV5-1 to TRBJ2-7, with 9 positions matching TRBD1. The length of the CDR3 is 13 residues. Germline values: CDR1 SGHRS, CDR2 YFSETQ. J was trimmed by 6 bases and V by 5 bases; bases with no gene match: 6. CDR3 residues: CASRRDRVTEQYF. CDR3 bases: TGCGCCAGCAGAAGGGACAGGGTCACCGAGCAGTACTTC.

As regards this clone: The junction differs from germline at one of its ends, possibly a read error. The chain recombines TRBV7-9 with TRBJ2-7; the match to TRBD1 covers 9 bases. From germline, CDR1 is SEHNR and CDR2 FQNEAQ (reference sequence). The CDR3 runs 12 residues. CDR3 in DNA: TGTGCCAGCAGCTTAGCAGGACAGGGGAAGGACTTC. Its protein product is CASSLAGQGKDF.

The V gene is TRBV12-3 or TRBV12-4, the J gene TRBJ1-5; no definite D call. Trimming removed 5 bases at V and 9 bases at J, with 14 bases between. CDR3 length equals 13 residues. This CDR3 is CASSAAENAPQHF. The CDR3 bases are TGTGCCAGCAGTGCTGCGGAAAACGCGCCCCAGCATTTT.

V is TRBV19 and J is TRBJ1-1; no clear D gene. This CDR3 contains 14 residues. Per germline, CDR1 LNHDA and CDR2 SQIVND (reference sequence). V was cut by 3 bases and J by 0 bases, with 8 bases left in between. CDR3 nucleotide sequence: TGTGCCAGTAGTATTGCAGGTATGAACACTGAAGCTTTCTTT. Translating it yields CASSIAGMNTEAFF.

The rearrangement links TRBV5-5 to TRBJ2-7; 9 bases match TRBD2. Per the germline V gene, CDR1 is SGHKS and CDR2 is YYEKEE (reference sequence). The CDR3 consists of 15 residues. Trimming cost V 1 base and J 3 bases; bases outside gene matches: 5. Here the CDR3 reads CASSLQSSGVYEQYF. DNA for the CDR3: TGTGCCAGCAGCTTGCAGTCTAGCGGGGTCTACGAGCAGTACTTC.

The CDR3 bases are TGTGCCTGGAGTCAGGGGCGTTTATCCTACGAGCAGTACTTC. Its translation is CAWSQGRLSYEQYF. The chain uses TRBV30 and TRBJ2-7, with D maybe TRBD1 (6 bases). The CDR3 sequence is 14 residues long. Per germline, CDR1 GTSNPN and CDR2 SVGIG (reference sequence). Trimming removed 2 bases from V and 1 base from J, with 12 bases in between.

With regard to this clone: The junction departs from germline at one end; a sequencing error may be responsible. The genes are TRBV24-1 and TRBJ2-2, with D possibly TRBD1 on 5 matching bases. CDR3 size: 13 residues. Germline V gene lookup returns CDR1 KGHDR and CDR2 SFDVKD. The CDR3 bases are TGTGCCACTAGTGGGCAGGGTGCCGGGGAGCTGTTTTTT. Residues: CATSGQGAGELFF.